The sequence of this T cell receptor beta chain was determined in a study of shared clonotypes between healthy human individuals. The CDR3 covers 14 residues. Germline V gene lookup returns CDR1 MNHNY and CDR2 SVGAGI (reference sequence). V was clipped by 5 bases and J by 2 bases, with 13 bases between them. This clone came up a few times. Cells designated naive CD8 were CD45RO-negative and were positively selected for CCR7, with terminally differentiated effector memory CD45RA+ cells excluded. Sequenced by immunoSEQ multiplex PCR; TCRdb stores in-frame clones only, minus some. The sample holds roughly 2 million clones; about 95% are singletons and the top ten take roughly 1%.

Input material: naive CD8+ T cells sorted from blood. The chain has TRBV6-6 and TRBJ2-7; no clear D gene. This TCR derives from a man younger than 35 in good health. The CDR3 region is CASSPQAIAYEQYF. CDR3 in DNA: TGTGCCAGCAGTCCTCAGGCAATAGCCTACGAGCAGTACTTC.